This T cell receptor beta chain was documented in a study of blood T cell repertoires in COVID-19. Study-level information: Sites across the United States, Italy and Spain contributed samples from acute and convalescent COVID-19. Nucleic acid was either cDNA or gDNA, and it came from T cells, B-cell-depleted T cells, or PBMCs.

V was pared by 0 bases and J by 2 bases, with 3 bases of the junction left unmatched. The CDR3 length is 15 residues. Looked up from germline, CDR1 is GTSNPN and CDR2 is SVGIG (reference sequence). Original processing notes: Amplified reference gene primers provided the basis for estimating nucleated cell counts. Produced via immunoSEQ multiplex PCR; TCRdb's table is partial and in-frame only. D and trimming come from the DNA, and the V and J calls and clone size come from that table. The sample gives 70,000 or so clones, about nine tenths of which show up once; roughly 11% is in the top ten. This chain joins TRBV30 and TRBJ2-1; TRBD2 agrees at 8 bases. This TCR was sampled from a woman between 18 and 29 years old with acute or convalescent COVID-19. Material for sequencing was peripheral blood. CDR3 protein: CAWSVGGGPYNEQFF. In DNA form, the CDR3 reads TGTGCCTGGAGTGTAGGCGGGGGGCCCTACAATGAGCAGTTCTTC.